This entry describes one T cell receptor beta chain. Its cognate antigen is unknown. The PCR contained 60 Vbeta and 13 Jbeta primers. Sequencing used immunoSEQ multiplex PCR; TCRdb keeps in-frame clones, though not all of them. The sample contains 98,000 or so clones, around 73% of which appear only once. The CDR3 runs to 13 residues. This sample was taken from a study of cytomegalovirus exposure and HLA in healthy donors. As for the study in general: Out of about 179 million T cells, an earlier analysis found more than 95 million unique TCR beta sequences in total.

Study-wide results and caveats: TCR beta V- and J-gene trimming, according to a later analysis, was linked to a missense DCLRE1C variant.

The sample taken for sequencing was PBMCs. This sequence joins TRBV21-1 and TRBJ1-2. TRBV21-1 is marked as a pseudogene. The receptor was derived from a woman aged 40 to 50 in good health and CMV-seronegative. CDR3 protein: CASSKAVLYGYTF. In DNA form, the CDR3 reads TGTGCCAGCAGCAAGGCGGTCCTCTATGGCTACACCTTC.